The next 15 T cell receptor beta chains were all read from a single sample in a study of T cell responses to AZD1222 COVID-19 vaccine. The data were produced by immunoSEQ multiplex PCR, yet TCRdb's version contains in-frame clones alone and is incomplete. The repertoire consists of roughly 150,000 clones, with around 92% occurring once and the leading ten covering less than 2.5%. The material was peripheral blood, obtained on day 0 of AZD1222 vaccination. Receptors were obtained from an adult in good health.

The V call is TRBV19, the J call TRBJ2-3, with 15 bases lining up with TRBD2. This CDR3 spans 16 amino acids. Germline trimming cut 5 bases from V and 4 bases from J; bases unmatched to any gene: 4. Per germline, CDR1 LNHDA and CDR2 SQIVND (reference sequence). In DNA, the CDR3 is TGTGCCAGTAGTTGGGGACTAGCGGGAGGAGCAGATACGCAGTATTTT. It translates to CASSWGLAGGADTQYF.

V gene TRBV28 combines with J gene TRBJ2-2; D unresolved. The ends were cut back, 6 bases at V and 5 bases at J, with 16 bases in the middle. Looked up from germline, CDR1 is MDHEN and CDR2 is SYDVKM. CDR3 length: 15 amino acids. This CDR3 is CASRASMAGTGELFF. The CDR3 bases are TGTGCCAGCAGGGCCTCCATGGCCGGGACCGGGGAGCTGTTTTTT.

This chain links TRBV7-6 with TRBJ2-7, with 7 bases matching TRBD2. The CDR3 covers 19 residues. Germline CDR1 and CDR2: SGHVS and FNYEAQ. V was pared by 2 bases and J by 5 bases, with 21 bases of the junction left unmatched. In nucleotides, the CDR3 is TGTGCCAGCAGCTTATTCCGATTGGCGAAGCTTGGCGGGAGCCACGAGCAGTACTTC. Its protein product is CASSLFRLAKLGGSHEQYF.

CDR3 nucleotide sequence: TGTGCCAGCAGACCGGGACAGAAAAATCAGCCCCAGCATTTT. The encoded protein is CASRPGQKNQPQHF. This chain links TRBV28 with TRBJ1-5, with 7 bases that match TRBD1. The length of the CDR3 is 14 residues. The germline gives CDR1 MDHEN, CDR2 SYDVKM. Trimming took 6 bases from V and 4 from J; bases not matched to a gene: 6.

V usage is TRBV2 and J usage is TRBJ1-4, with 7 bases lining up with TRBD1. The CDR3 contains 16 residues. J gave up 8 bases and V 4 bases, and 13 bases lay outside the gene matches. Germline assignment: CDR1 SNHLY and CDR2 FYNNEI. The CDR3, as DNA: TGTGCCAGCAGTGTACCTCGACAGGGTACTTTCGAAAAACTGTTTTTT. Translating it yields CASSVPRQGTFEKLFF.

The chain carries TRBV24-1 and TRBJ1-6, with TRBD1 as a possible D gene (6 bases). The CDR3 sequence is 20 residues long. Deletions cut 5 bases from V and 0 bases from J, with 22 bases between. From germline, CDR1 is KGHDR and CDR2 SFDVKD. In nucleotides, the CDR3 is TGTGCCACCAGTGTCCCGCCAGTGTGGGGGCCGAGCTCCTATAATTCACCCCTCCACTTT. Translating gives CATSVPPVWGPSSYNSPLHF.

The genes are TRBV19 and TRBJ1-6; 7 bases map to TRBD1. Germline trimming cut 3 bases from V and 3 bases from J; bases unmatched to any gene: 8. This CDR3 is 17 amino acids long. The germline V gene encodes CDR1 LNHDA and CDR2 SQIVND (reference sequence). The CDR3 loop reads CASSIQQGKGYNSPLHF. CDR3 in DNA: TGTGCCAGTAGTATCCAACAGGGGAAAGGCTATAATTCACCCCTCCACTTT.

The chain employs TRBV18 and TRBJ1-1; weak D call: TRBD1 (5 bases). The CDR3 is 14 residues long. The germline V gene has CDR1 KGHSH and CDR2 LQKENI. The V gene lost 3 bases and the J gene lost 4 bases, with 12 bases spanning the gap. Here the CDR3 reads CASSPRDGLTEAFF. The CDR3 coding sequence is TGTGCCAGCTCACCTCGGGACGGACTCACTGAAGCTTTCTTT.

The chain carries TRBV18 and TRBJ1-4; D is uncertain. Per germline, CDR1 KGHSH and CDR2 LQKENI. The CDR3 sequence is 14 residues long. The ends were cut back, 2 bases at V and 4 bases at J, with 8 bases in the middle. The CDR3 DNA reads as TGTGCCAGCTCACCAGCAGGTAGTAATGAAAAACTGTTTTTT. Encoded protein: CASSPAGSNEKLFF.

The chain employs TRBV7-9 and TRBJ1-1; D uncertain. V was pared by 1 base and J by 4 bases, with 10 bases between. The CDR3 loop spans 14 amino acids. Germline assignment: CDR1 SEHNR and CDR2 FQNEAQ (reference sequence). CDR3 residues: CASSLDPGSTEAFF. The CDR3 region has the DNA TGTGCCAGCAGCTTAGATCCGGGATCCACTGAAGCTTTCTTT.

This chain joins TRBV27 and TRBJ1-5, with 10 bases identical to TRBD1. Germline V lookup: CDR1 MNHEY, CDR2 SMNVEV (reference sequence). The CDR3 length is 16 residues. Trimming at V came to 3 bases and at J to 2 bases, leaving 4 bases not matched to a gene. The CDR3: CASSFRGTGGNQPQHF. The CDR3 DNA sequence: TGTGCCAGCAGTTTCCGGGGGACAGGGGGCAATCAGCCCCAGCATTTT.

The chain links TRBV27 to TRBJ2-3; maybe TRBD2 (6 bases). The germline gives CDR1 MNHEY, CDR2 SMNVEV (reference sequence). This CDR3 region has 13 residues. V lost 5 bases and J lost 6, with 12 bases in between. The CDR3 region is CASSQRRGDTQYF. CDR3 bases: TGTGCCAGCAGTCAAAGACGGGGGGATACGCAGTATTTT.

The V gene is TRBV7-2, the J gene TRBJ2-7; TRBD2 agrees at 9 bases. CDR1 is SGHTA and CDR2 is FQGNSA in the germline V gene. V lost 3 bases and J lost 0; bases outside the gene matches: 3. The CDR3 is 15 amino acids. The CDR3 DNA reads as TGTGCCAGCAGCTTTAGCGGGGGCTTCTCCTACGAGCAGTACTTC. Translation gives CASSFSGGFSYEQYF.

The chain combines TRBV19 with TRBJ1-1, with TRBD1 matching over 11 bases. Germline-derived CDR1 and CDR2 are LNHDA and SQIVND (reference sequence). The V and J ends lost 6 bases and 5 bases, in that order; junction bases with no gene match: 8. The CDR3 is made up of 15 amino acids. Here the CDR3 DNA reads TGTGCCAGTAGCAAAGGACAGGGGGCTAGTACTGAAGCTTTCTTT. It is translated as CASSKGQGASTEAFF.

The chain employs TRBV19 and TRBJ2-3, with a weak D call TRBD2 (6 bases). V lost 5 bases, J lost 2 bases, and 14 bases lay in between. CDR3 length: 15 amino acids. The V gene's germline CDR1 is LNHDA and CDR2 SQIVND (reference sequence). The CDR3 spells CASSWRGGSTDTQYF. The CDR3 DNA is TGTGCCAGTAGTTGGCGGGGTGGGTCCACAGATACGCAGTATTTT.